The text below deals with one T cell receptor (beta chain). The target antigen is unknown. In the PCR, 60 Vbeta and 13 Jbeta primers were used. Using immunoSEQ multiplex PCR, the repertoire was profiled, and TCRdb retains in-frame clones only, with some absent. The table lists roughly 100,000 clones, 60% to 85% of them singletons, with around 3% in the top ten. Trimming took 6 bases from V and 7 from J; bases not matched to a gene: 0. Looked up from germline, CDR1 is SEHNR and CDR2 is FQNEAQ (reference sequence). This CDR3 is 12 amino acids long. These data originate in a study of cytomegalovirus exposure and HLA in healthy donors. Findings of the study overall: A later analysis found that most CMV-associated TCR beta chains appeared HLA-restricted. An assumption of roughly uniform sequencing depth across donors underlay the presence/absence analyses. Most TCR beta V segments were productive about 90% or about 30% of the time in an earlier analysis.

This chain uses TRBV7-9 with TRBJ2-1, with 10 bases that match TRBD2. Material: PBMCs. The TCR was taken from a male donor in good health and CMV-seropositive. The CDR3 region is CASRTSGNEQFF. The CDR3 DNA reads as TGTGCCAGCAGGACTAGCGGGAATGAGCAGTTCTTC.